The 22 T cell receptor beta chains listed next were all sequenced from one sample in a study of cytomegalovirus exposure and HLA in healthy donors (TCRdb year 2017). The method behind the library was the immunoSEQ multiplex PCR assay. For the multiplex PCR, a mixture combining 60 forward primers for TCR Vbeta segments and 13 reverse primers for TCR Jbeta segments was used. In TCRdb, the immuneACCESS table is reduced to in-frame sequences with V and J assigned. These tables do not hold every clone; where another copy was compared, an unresolved V gene accounts for under half, and the others remain unexplained. For this sample there are roughly 150,000 clones; around 68% appear just once. The ten largest clones represent roughly a tenth of the sample. What was sequenced was PBMCs. The receptors were gathered from a man in his thirties or forties in good health and CMV-seropositive.

The rearrangement joins TRBV28 to TRBJ1-1, with 8 bases lining up with TRBD1. Trimming cost V 6 bases and J 0 bases; bases outside gene matches: 6. Looked up from germline, CDR1 is MDHEN and CDR2 is SYDVKM. The CDR3 is 15 residues long. The CDR3 DNA follows: TGTGCCAGCAGCCTCAGGGGGCGGCTGAACACTGAAGCTTTCTTT. The encoded protein is CASSLRGRLNTEAFF.

This chain links TRBV18 with TRBJ1-1; D may be TRBD1 (5 bases). Trimming shortened V by 0 bases and J by 5 bases, and 10 bases separated the two germline ends. Germline lookup yields CDR1 KGHSH and CDR2 LQKENI. This CDR3 has 14 residues. CDR3 nucleotides: TGTGCCAGCTCACCACCTTCGGGGGGAACTGAAGCTTTCTTT. Translating it yields CASSPPSGGTEAFF. The full variable domain, completed using reference TRBV18 and TRBJ1-1, is NAGVMQNPRHLVRRRGQEARLRCSPMKGHSHVYWYRQLPEEGLKFMVYLQKENIIDESGMPKERFSAEFPKEGPSILRIQQVVRGDSAAYFCASSPPSGGTEAFFGQGTRLTVV.

This clone occurred once. The same CDR3 arises from other DNA sequences in this sample as well. The chain employs TRBV18 and TRBJ2-1; the D gene is possibly TRBD1 (6 bases). Germline V lookup: CDR1 KGHSH, CDR2 LQKENI. The CDR3 contains 12 residues. V lost 6 bases and J 8 bases, leaving 11 bases between the germline ends. CDR3 nucleotides: TGTGCCAGCTCCCCCTCAGGGGATGAGCAGTTCTTC. Translated: CASSPSGDEQFF.

This chain joins TRBV19 and TRBJ2-1; weak D call: TRBD2 (5 bases). The CDR3 runs to 14 residues. With 3 bases removed from V and 4 bases from J, the gap between germline ends came to 10 bases. Looked up from germline, CDR1 is LNHDA and CDR2 is SQIVND (reference sequence). DNA for the CDR3: TGTGCCAGTAGTATCTCCAGCGGATACAATGAGCAGTTCTTC. Residues: CASSISSGYNEQFF.

Details on this clone: An end of the junction differs from the germline gene, which may be a read error. The CDR3 region is CSSSPRWTGNRTEQYF. For the CDR3, the DNA is TGTTCCAGCAGCCCACGGTGGACAGGGAATCGGACCGAGCAGTACTTC. The chain employs TRBV7-9 and TRBJ2-7; 8 bases line up with TRBD1. Germline loops: CDR1 SEHNR, CDR2 FQNEAQ (reference sequence). The CDR3 runs to 16 residues.

V usage is TRBV2 and J usage is TRBJ1-4; D is possibly TRBD1 (6 bases). The V gene lost 4 bases and the J gene lost 2 bases, with 17 bases spanning the gap. This CDR3 contains 17 residues. Germline loops: CDR1 SNHLY, CDR2 FYNNEI. The CDR3 is CASSGTSSGVTNEKLFF. The CDR3 DNA follows: TGTGCCAGCAGTGGGACTAGCTCAGGGGTGACTAATGAAAAACTGTTTTTT.

V is TRBV5-4 and J is TRBJ2-7; 14 positions agree with TRBD2. With V trimmed by 4 bases and J by 4 bases, 16 bases remained unmatched. The V gene's germline CDR1 is SGHNT and CDR2 YYREEE (reference sequence). The CDR3 runs 19 residues. The CDR3 DNA reads TGTGCCAGCAGCCCCGGGGGGGTGACTAGCGGGAGGGCGGTATACGAGCAGTACTTC. This codes for CASSPGGVTSGRAVYEQYF.

The rearrangement uses TRBV19 and TRBJ2-3, with 13 bases that match TRBD2. The V and J ends lost 7 bases and 3 bases, in that order; junction bases with no gene match: 10. This CDR3 comprises 17 residues. CDR1 and CDR2 (germline): LNHDA, SQIVND (reference sequence). This CDR3 is CASIPTSGRSGTDTQYF. The DNA for the CDR3 is TGTGCCAGTATCCCGACTAGCGGGAGGAGTGGGACAGATACGCAGTATTTT.

The CDR3 DNA reads as TGCGCCAGCAGCTTGGAACGGGAGGCGACAGATACGCAGTATTTT. It yields the protein CASSLEREATDTQYF. V and J are TRBV5-1 and TRBJ2-3; 7 nucleotides line up with TRBD2. Germline CDR1 SGHRS, CDR2 YFSETQ. The CDR3 is made up of 15 amino acids. V gave up 0 bases and J gave up 3 bases; unmatched junction bases: 4.

This chain joins TRBV29-1 and TRBJ1-4; 7 bases match TRBD1. Unmatched junction bases numbered 9, after V lost 6 bases and J lost 8 bases. Germline CDR1 and CDR2: SQVTM and ANQGSEA. This CDR3 spans 13 amino acids. The CDR3 region has the DNA TGCAGCGTCGTTGACAGGGCCAGGGAAAAACTGTTTTTT. It yields the protein CSVVDRAREKLFF.

The rearrangement joins TRBV5-6 to TRBJ1-1; D is possibly TRBD1 (5 bases). The CDR3 length is 14 residues. The ends were cut back, 1 base at V and 0 bases at J, with 7 bases in the middle. Germline loops: CDR1 SGHDT, CDR2 YYEEEE. The CDR3 coding sequence is TGTGCCAGCAGCTTGTACAGGATGAACACTGAAGCTTTCTTT. It specifies CASSLYRMNTEAFF.

The chain is built from TRBV5-4 and TRBJ2-5; 10 positions match TRBD2. The CDR3 runs to 15 residues. Germline assignment: CDR1 SGHNT and CDR2 YYREEE (reference sequence). V lost 0 bases to trimming and J lost 3 bases; unmatched junction nucleotides: 2. The chain's CDR3 is CASSLALAGEETQYF. CDR3 sequence (DNA): TGTGCCAGCAGCTTGGCCCTAGCGGGAGAAGAGACCCAGTACTTC.

This clone was observed a handful of times. The chain carries TRBV5-1 and TRBJ2-5, with 10 bases matching TRBD2. The CDR3 covers 15 residues. CDR1 and CDR2 (germline): SGHRS, YFSETQ. The J segment lost 3 bases and the V segment lost 3 bases, leaving 5 bases of the junction unmatched. CDR3 residues: CASSWGTSVEETQYF. CDR3 nucleotide sequence: TGCGCCAGCAGCTGGGGGACTAGCGTTGAAGAGACCCAGTACTTC.

The chain uses TRBV2 and TRBJ2-3; 15 nucleotides align to TRBD2. Trimming took 5 bases from V and 7 from J; bases not matched to a gene: 7. Germline CDR1 reads SNHLY; CDR2 reads FYNNEI. The CDR3 is 16 amino acids. The chain's CDR3 is CASSPGLAGGPNTQYF. The CDR3 DNA reads TGTGCCAGCAGTCCAGGACTAGCGGGAGGGCCAAATACGCAGTATTTT.

J is TRBJ2-7 and V is TRBV4-1, with 8 bases lining up with TRBD1. There are 15 residues in the CDR3. CDR1 and CDR2 (germline): MGHRA, YSYEKL. Germline trimming cut 0 bases from V and 4 bases from J; bases unmatched to any gene: 5. The DNA for the CDR3 is TGCGCCAGCAGCCAAGATGTCGACAGGGGTTACGAGCAGTACTTC. Protein product: CASSQDVDRGYEQYF.

The chain employs TRBV19 and TRBJ1-5; tentatively, D is TRBD1 (5 bases). This CDR3 has 13 amino acids. Germline CDR1 reads LNHDA; CDR2 reads SQIVND (reference sequence). V lost 8 bases and J 0 bases, leaving 8 bases between the germline ends. The CDR3 region is CASGGDSNQPQHF. The DNA of the CDR3 is TGTGCCAGTGGGGGGGATAGCAATCAGCCCCAGCATTTT.

The rearrangement joins TRBV11-2 to TRBJ2-3, with TRBD2 matching 12 bases. Germline V gene sequence: CDR1 SGHAT, CDR2 FQNNGV. With V trimmed by 2 bases and J by 5 bases, 2 bases remained unmatched. The CDR3 covers 15 residues. The CDR3 here is CASSLQTSGGDTQYF. The CDR3 coding sequence is TGTGCCAGCAGCTTACAGACTAGCGGGGGAGATACGCAGTATTTT.

This clone was seen only a few times. This likely reflects a read error, since a far larger clone is one base away. J is TRBJ1-1 and V is TRBV7-9; D perhaps matches TRBD1 (6 bases). Germline-derived CDR1 and CDR2 are SEHNR and FQNEAQ (reference sequence). The CDR3 has 12 amino acids. The CDR3 bases are TGTTCCAGCAGCTTAGTCGCAGGGGCGGCTTTCTTT. Translated: CSSSLVAGAAFF. Together with reference TRBV7-9 and TRBJ1-1, the CDR3 gives the full variable domain: DTGVSQNPRHKITKRGQNVTFRCDPISEHNRLYWYRQTLGQGPEFLTYFQNEAQLEKSRLLSDRFSAERPKGSFSTLEIQRTEQGDSAMYLCSSSLVAGAAFFGQGTRLTVV.

The chain recombines TRBV5-1 with TRBJ2-5; D not certain. This CDR3 spans 12 amino acids. CDR1 and CDR2 from the germline V gene are SGHRS and YFSETQ. Trimming removed 0 bases from V and 4 bases from J, with 4 bases in between. CDR3 sequence: CASSLDSETQYF. CDR3 nucleotides: TGCGCCAGCAGCTTGGACTCAGAGACCCAGTACTTC.

This chain uses TRBV28 with TRBJ2-7; 10 nucleotides align to TRBD2. Germline CDR1 and CDR2: MDHEN and SYDVKM. The CDR3 spans 14 residues. V lost 5 bases, J lost 3 bases, and 4 bases stayed unmatched. The CDR3 protein is CASSVGLAVYEQYF. The CDR3 DNA follows: TGTGCCAGCAGTGTTGGACTAGCGGTCTACGAGCAGTACTTC.

The V gene is TRBV6-6, the J gene TRBJ1-3; TRBD1 might be the D (5 bases). Germline V gene lookup returns CDR1 MNHNY and CDR2 SVGAGI (reference sequence). The V gene lost 5 bases and the J gene lost 0 bases, with 8 bases spanning the gap. The CDR3 has 14 residues. The CDR3 reads CASSPGISGNTIYF. CDR3 in DNA: TGTGCCAGCAGTCCAGGGATCTCTGGAAACACCATATATTTT.

CDR3 protein: CASSLAGIFQETQYF. CDR3 sequence (DNA): TGCGCCAGCAGCTTGGCAGGGATATTCCAAGAGACCCAGTACTTC. This sequence joins TRBV5-1 and TRBJ2-5; the D gene is possibly TRBD1 (5 bases). V lost 0 bases to trimming and J lost 1 base, with 10 bases between them. In germline, CDR1 is SGHRS, CDR2 YFSETQ. CDR3 length equals 15 residues.